The 15 T cell receptor beta chains listed next were all sequenced from one sample in a study of T cells in Graves' hyperthyroidism and ophthalmopathy. The source material, RNA transcripts, was used to amplify TCR beta CDR3 regions. In the first-round RT-PCR of the TCR CDR3, the HTBI primer set was used. TCRdb redid the calling of the multiplex PCR reads with MiXCR, one entry per CDR3 protein. The profile shows hundreds of thousands of distinct CDR3 sequences, 14% of them singletons. Sequences were obtained from blood. The receptor set was obtained from a woman younger than 30 with Graves' hyperthyroidism.

The CDR3 is CASSLPLAVYGYTF. The CDR3 nucleotides read TGTGCCAGCAGCCTCCCCTTGGCGGTTTATGGCTACACCTTC. V and J are TRBV28 and TRBJ1-2, with D unclear. This CDR3 is built from 14 residues. Germline CDR1 is MDHEN and CDR2 is SYDVKM. Trimming removed 6 bases at V and 5 bases at J, with 16 bases between.

The chain couples TRBV18 to TRBJ2-5; a weak D match, TRBD2 (6 bases). The CDR3 has 13 amino acids. V dropped 6 bases and J dropped 5 bases, with 13 bases sitting between them. Germline V gene data show CDR1 as KGHSH and CDR2 as LQKENI. The CDR3 here is CASSAKAGETQYF. The CDR3 DNA sequence: TGTGCCAGCTCCGCGAAGGCGGGGGAGACCCAGTACTTC.

The V and J genes are TRBV7-9 and TRBJ2-3, with 11 bases aligning to TRBD1. With 2 bases clipped from V and 4 bases from J, the junction kept 8 bases outside the gene matches. The V gene's germline CDR1 is SEHNR and CDR2 FQNEAQ (reference sequence). CDR3 size: 17 residues. CDR3 nucleotide sequence: TGTGCCAGCAGCTTATTCCCCCGGACAGGGGGCGCAGATACGCAGTATTTT. Protein product: CASSLFPRTGGADTQYF. Full variable domain (rest looked up from reference TRBV7-9 and TRBJ2-3): DTGVSQNPRHKITKRGQNVTFRCDPISEHNRLYWYRQTLGQGPEFLTYFQNEAQLEKSRLLSDRFSAERPKGSFSTLEIQRTEQGDSAMYLCASSLFPRTGGADTQYFGPGTRLTVL.

This clonotype was observed many times. CDR3 DNA sequence: TGTGCCAGCAGTTACTCTGGGGGCACAGGGGGCGCATACGAGCAGTACTTC. Its translation is CASSYSGGTGGAYEQYF. The chain combines TRBV6-5 with TRBJ2-7; 9 bases line up with TRBD1. Per germline, CDR1 MNHEY and CDR2 SVGAGI. J lost 4 bases, V lost 0 bases, and 10 bases had no gene match. This CDR3 region has 17 residues.

A note on this clonotype: A read error may produce the germline difference seen at one junction end. The chain carries TRBV28 and TRBJ2-1; 11 nucleotides line up with TRBD1. CDR3 size: 18 residues. Germline assignment: CDR1 MDHEN and CDR2 SYDVKM. CDR3 region: CASSLGGTGGYGSNERFF. The CDR3 coding sequence is TGTGCCAGCAGTTTAGGGGGGACAGGGGGGTACGGTAGCAATGAGCGGTTCTTC.

This clonotype was detected ten times or more. The J gene is TRBJ2-3, the V gene TRBV29-1; a weak D match, TRBD2 (5 bases). Germline V gives CDR1 SQVTM, CDR2 ANQGSEA. With 3 bases removed from V and 0 bases from J, the gap between germline ends came to 10 bases. The CDR3 totals 14 residues. The CDR3 nucleotides are TGCAGCGTTGAGGTCCAGCGGAGCACAGATACGCAGTATTTT. It encodes CSVEVQRSTDTQYF.

This clonotype was detected ten times or more. This chain connects TRBV18 to TRBJ2-5; 10 nucleotides align to TRBD2. J gave up 4 bases and V 6 bases, and 11 bases lay outside the gene matches. CDR3 length equals 16 residues. In germline, CDR1 is KGHSH, CDR2 LQKENI. The DNA of the CDR3 is TGTGCCAGCTCTCCTCAACTAGCGGGATCTTCAGAGACCCAGTACTTC. Protein: CASSPQLAGSSETQYF.

This clonotype was counted a few times. The V gene is TRBV27, the J gene TRBJ2-1, with 7 bases fitting TRBD2. J lost 3 bases, V lost 7 bases, and 9 bases had no gene match. Germline-derived CDR1 and CDR2 are MNHEY and SMNVEV (reference sequence). CDR3 length equals 15 residues. CDR3 coding DNA: TGTGCCAGCAAGGAGCTAGCGGATAGCTACAATGAGCAGTTCTTC. This encodes CASKELADSYNEQFF.

This clonotype was detected many times. This chain links TRBV15 with TRBJ2-3, with D perhaps TRBD1 (5 bases). There are 16 residues in the CDR3. The ends were cut back, 0 bases at V and 2 bases at J, with 12 bases in the middle. The germline V gene has CDR1 LNHNV and CDR2 YYDKDF (reference sequence). As DNA, the CDR3 is TGTGCCACCAGCAGAGACGCAGGGTTTGCCACAGATACGCAGTATTTT. Protein: CATSRDAGFATDTQYF.

The rearrangement links TRBV15 to TRBJ2-3; the match to TRBD2 covers 8 bases. J gave up 4 bases and V 8 bases, and 8 bases lay outside the gene matches. Germline-derived CDR1 and CDR2 are LNHNV and YYDKDF (reference sequence). This CDR3 contains 14 residues. The CDR3 DNA reads TGTGCCACCGATGGCGGGAGGTGGTCAGATACGCAGTATTTT. It is translated as CATDGGRWSDTQYF.

This clonotype was detected ten times or more. This chain joins TRBV4-1 and TRBJ2-7, with TRBD2 identical over 8 bases. V shed 0 bases, J shed 3 bases, and the junction held 4 bases outside the gene matches. CDR1 and CDR2 (germline): MGHRA, YSYEKL. The CDR3 is 15 residues long. CDR3 sequence: CASSQDYTSGYEQYF. DNA for the CDR3: TGCGCCAGCAGCCAAGATTATACTAGCGGCTACGAGCAGTACTTC.

This clonotype appeared many times. The chain employs TRBV7-9 and TRBJ2-7; 7 bases are shared with TRBD2. Germline CDR1 and CDR2: SEHNR and FQNEAQ (reference sequence). With V trimmed by 5 bases and J by 6 bases, 10 bases remained unmatched. The CDR3 consists of 14 residues. The CDR3 region is CASSPHAGVGEQYF. The CDR3 DNA sequence: TGTGCCAGCAGCCCCCACGCGGGAGTTGGCGAGCAGTACTTC.

This clonotype was seen repeatedly, ten times or more. The chain joins TRBV28 to TRBJ2-7; D is unclear. This CDR3 region has 15 residues. The V gene's germline CDR1 is MDHEN and CDR2 SYDVKM. Trimming removed 6 bases from V and 0 bases from J, with 15 bases in between. This CDR3 reads CASSARRSTSYEQYF. CDR3 bases: TGTGCCAGCAGCGCCCGGCGGTCCACCTCCTACGAGCAGTACTTC.

This clonotype was seen a handful of times. CDR3 amino acids: CAWSQSLSYNEQFF. The CDR3 DNA is TGTGCCTGGAGTCAGTCCCTCTCCTACAATGAGCAGTTCTTC. The chain carries TRBV30 and TRBJ2-1; D call uncertain. Germline lookup yields CDR1 GTSNPN and CDR2 SVGIG (reference sequence). V was pared by 2 bases and J by 0 bases, with 8 bases between. This CDR3 is 14 amino acids long.

At least ten counts were recorded for this clonotype. V is TRBV5-1 and J is TRBJ2-7, with a possible D match to TRBD1 (5 bases). The V and J ends lost 0 bases and 1 base respectively, with 11 bases between them. Germline CDR1 is SGHRS and CDR2 is YFSETQ. The CDR3 consists of 15 residues. The CDR3 loop is CASSLGQGTSYEQYF. In nucleotides, the CDR3 is TGCGCCAGCAGCTTGGGGCAGGGAACTTCCTACGAGCAGTACTTC.